These 24 T cell receptor beta chains were sequenced from one sample in a study of T cell responses to AZD1222 COVID-19 vaccine. Sequenced by immunoSEQ multiplex PCR; TCRdb stores in-frame clones only, minus some. The sample yields about 150,000 clones, 88% seen once. Source: peripheral blood, taken on day 0 of AZD1222 vaccination. The receptors here all came from an adult in good health.

The J gene is TRBJ2-2, the V gene TRBV4-1, with 9 positions matching TRBD2. Germline V lookup: CDR1 MGHRA, CDR2 YSYEKL. This CDR3 is built from 16 residues. J lost 6 bases, V lost 0 bases, and 5 bases had no gene match. This CDR3 reads CASSQDWTSVPGELFF. The CDR3 DNA reads as TGCGCCAGCAGCCAAGACTGGACTAGCGTTCCCGGGGAGCTGTTTTTT.

V is TRBV19 and J is TRBJ1-5; 11 bases match TRBD1. J was trimmed by 6 bases and V by 8 bases; bases with no gene match: 9. The length of the CDR3 is 15 residues. From germline, CDR1 is LNHDA and CDR2 SQIVND (reference sequence). The CDR3 DNA reads as TGTGCCAGTGGGGGGACAGGGGGTTTCAGTCAGCCCCAGCATTTT. This translates into CASGGTGGFSQPQHF. Full variable domain (missing parts from reference TRBV19 and TRBJ1-5): DGGITQSPKYLFRKEGQNVTLSCEQNLNHDAMYWYRQDPGQGLRLIYYSQIVNDFQKGDIAEGYSVSREKKESFPLTVTSAQKNPTAFYLCASGGTGGFSQPQHFGDGTRLSIL.

This clone was recorded once. The chain employs TRBV6-5 and TRBJ1-2; D may be TRBD1 (6 bases). Trimming pared 6 bases from V and 8 bases from J, leaving 13 bases between. Germline V gene sequence: CDR1 MNHEY, CDR2 SVGAGI. The length of the CDR3 is 12 residues. The CDR3 here is CASRSDSFGYTF. In nucleotides, the CDR3 is TGTGCCAGCAGGTCGGACAGTTTCGGCTACACCTTC.

This chain connects TRBV9 to TRBJ1-1; D gene unclear. This CDR3 region has 15 residues. The germline V gene has CDR1 SGDLS and CDR2 YYNGEE. The V and J ends lost 0 bases and 0 bases respectively, with 9 bases between them. The CDR3 region is CASSVEIGLNTEAFF. The CDR3 DNA follows: TGTGCCAGCAGCGTAGAAATAGGGTTGAACACTGAAGCTTTCTTT.

This rearrangement joins TRBV28 to TRBJ1-2; 7 bases agree with TRBD1. This CDR3 region has 14 residues. V trimming: 7 bases; J trimming: 4 bases; junction bases outside the gene matches: 9. Germline lookup yields CDR1 MDHEN and CDR2 SYDVKM. CDR3 bases: TGTGCCAGCACCGGAATTGGGACAGTCTATGGCTACACCTTC. This gives the protein CASTGIGTVYGYTF.

This sequence joins TRBV29-1 and TRBJ1-4, with TRBD1 matching over 9 bases. The CDR3 loop spans 15 amino acids. CDR1 is SQVTM and CDR2 is ANQGSEA in the germline V gene. With 7 bases clipped from V and 1 base from J, the junction kept 7 bases outside the gene matches. The DNA for the CDR3 is TGCAGCGCAACCCGGGGACAGGGAACTAATGAAAAACTGTTTTTT. Its protein product is CSATRGQGTNEKLFF.

At least ten counts were recorded for this clone. The chain couples TRBV7-3 to TRBJ2-1; 7 nucleotides match TRBD2. The ends lost 1 base at V and 1 base at J; junction bases unmatched: 7. The germline gives CDR1 SGHTA, CDR2 FQGTGA. The CDR3 sequence is 17 residues long. The CDR3 region is CASSLSGGSSSYNEQFF. Written as DNA, the CDR3 is TGTGCCAGCAGCTTAAGCGGGGGTAGCTCATCCTACAATGAGCAGTTCTTC. The entire variable domain, with the rest obtained from reference TRBV7-3 and TRBJ2-1, is as follows: GAGVSQTPSNKVTEKGKYVELRCDPISGHTALYWYRQSLGQGPEFLIYFQGTGAADDSGLPNDRFFAVRPEGSVSTLKIQRTERGDSAVYLCASSLSGGSSSYNEQFFGPGTRLTVL.

As DNA, the CDR3 is TGCGCCAGCAGCCAAGATTACAGAGTGAACACTGAAGCTTTCTTT. Its translation: CASSQDYRVNTEAFF. The chain employs TRBV4-3 and TRBJ1-1; no reliable D call. The germline V gene has CDR1 LGHNA and CDR2 YSLEER. Trimming removed 0 bases at V and 0 bases at J, with 8 bases between. The CDR3 consists of 15 residues.

The chain carries TRBV5-1 and TRBJ1-1; 10 positions agree with TRBD1. V shed 4 bases, J shed 5 bases, and the junction held 5 bases outside the gene matches. Germline V gives CDR1 SGHRS, CDR2 YFSETQ. This CDR3 has 14 amino acids. Here the CDR3 reads CASSGGTGETEAFF. CDR3 nucleotides: TGCGCCAGCAGCGGAGGGACAGGGGAAACTGAAGCTTTCTTT.

The chain carries TRBV6-5 and TRBJ1-4; possible D gene TRBD1, 5 bases. V lost 6 bases and J lost 13, with 18 bases in between. There are 13 residues in the CDR3. Germline V gene data show CDR1 as MNHEY and CDR2 as SVGAGI. The CDR3 region is CASRQGTAGRLFF. CDR3 in DNA: TGTGCCAGCAGGCAAGGGACGGCTGGTCGACTGTTTTTT.

This chain connects TRBV9 to TRBJ1-4; no definite D call. CDR3 length equals 14 residues. Germline CDR1 is SGDLS and CDR2 is YYNGEE. V gave up 4 bases and J gave up 7 bases, with 14 bases separating them. As DNA, the CDR3 is TGTGCCAGCAGCCTATACGACGTAGGTGAAAAACTGTTTTTT. Translation: CASSLYDVGEKLFF.

There are a few counts of this clone. The V gene is TRBV6-2 or TRBV6-3, the J gene TRBJ2-7; D uncertain. Trimming cost V 6 bases and J 5 bases, with 8 bases left between them. The CDR3 contains 11 residues. Germline V gene data show CDR1 as MNHEY and CDR2 as SVGEGT. DNA for the CDR3: TGTGCCAGCAGCCACGGCGACGAGCAGTACTTC. Protein sequence: CASSHGDEQYF.

The V call is TRBV21-1, the J call TRBJ2-6. TRBV21-1 is listed as a pseudogene. The CDR3 loop spans 16 amino acids. Here the CDR3 DNA reads TGTGCCAGCAGCCCGGTTGGGTTTGCCGGGGCCAACGTCCTGACTTTC. Amino acids: CASSPVGFAGANVLTF.

Comment on this clone: Distinct nucleotide sequences in the sample also encode this CDR3. V and J are TRBV11-2 and TRBJ1-3, with D perhaps TRBD1 (5 bases). Germline V gene sequence: CDR1 SGHAT, CDR2 FQNNGV. Trimming stripped 1 base from V and 4 bases from J, with 11 bases between. This CDR3 has 15 residues. The CDR3 region has the DNA TGTGCCAGCAGCTTAGGGCAGGGCGGAGGAAACACCATATATTTT. Amino acids: CASSLGQGGGNTIYF.

This clone was counted only a few times. This chain links TRBV4-2 with TRBJ2-3; TRBD2 matches 9 bases. The CDR3 consists of 17 residues. V lost 1 base, J lost 1 base, and 6 bases stayed unmatched. The V gene's germline CDR1 is LGHNA and CDR2 YNFKEQ. CDR3 amino acids: CASSQGPAGGGTDTQYF. The CDR3, as DNA: TGTGCCAGCAGCCAAGGTCCAGCGGGGGGCGGCACAGATACGCAGTATTTT.

This chain links TRBV5-6 with TRBJ1-2; the D is unclear. V was pared by 3 bases and J by 8 bases, with 17 bases between. CDR3 length: 14 residues. Looked up from germline, CDR1 is SGHDT and CDR2 is YYEEEE. CDR3 sequence reads: CASSSLGREDGYTF. Here the CDR3 DNA reads TGTGCCAGCAGCTCCCTGGGGAGGGAAGACGGCTACACCTTC.

V and J are TRBV5-4 and TRBJ1-3; D is unclear. The CDR3 spans 14 residues. Germline values: CDR1 SGHNT, CDR2 YYREEE (reference sequence). V was clipped by 4 bases and J by 3 bases, with 11 bases between them. CDR3 residues: CASSHREFGNTIYF. CDR3 coding DNA: TGTGCCAGCAGCCATAGGGAATTTGGAAACACCATATATTTT.

The V gene is TRBV14, the J gene TRBJ1-6, with no clear D. CDR1 and CDR2 (germline): SGHDN, FVKESK. V gave up 0 bases and J gave up 7 bases, with 7 bases separating them. CDR3 size: 14 residues. The CDR3: CASSQESKNSPLHF. The CDR3 DNA sequence: TGTGCCAGCAGCCAAGAAAGTAAGAATTCACCCCTCCACTTT.

J is TRBJ2-1 and V is TRBV5-1; 12 positions agree with TRBD2. Trimming took 2 bases from V and 7 from J; bases not matched to a gene: 7. This CDR3 is 16 amino acids long. Germline CDR1 reads SGHRS; CDR2 reads YFSETQ. DNA of the CDR3: TGCGCCAGCAGCTTAGGGCTAGCGGGGGGGCTTAATGAGCAGTTCTTC. Amino acids: CASSLGLAGGLNEQFF.

V gene TRBV7-6 combines with J gene TRBJ1-1; a weak D match, TRBD1 (6 bases). V was clipped by 5 bases and J by 0 bases, with 10 bases between them. CDR1 is SGHVS, CDR2 FNYEAQ, per germline. This CDR3 spans 14 amino acids. CDR3 protein: CASSQGQLNTEAFF. The CDR3, as DNA: TGTGCCAGCAGCCAAGGACAGTTGAACACTGAAGCTTTCTTT.

V usage is TRBV29-1 and J usage is TRBJ2-4; D might be TRBD2 (6 bases). V lost 4 bases, J lost 8 bases, and 15 bases lay in between. Germline V gene lookup returns CDR1 SQVTM and CDR2 ANQGSEA. The CDR3 consists of 13 residues. This chain's CDR3 is CSVASGTLDIQYF. Here the CDR3 DNA reads TGCAGCGTTGCCTCCGGGACTTTGGACATTCAGTACTTC.

V gene TRBV10-1 combines with J gene TRBJ1-1, with D uncertain. V was clipped by 5 bases and J by 1 base, with 5 bases between them. The CDR3 loop spans 12 amino acids. Looked up from germline, CDR1 is WNHNN and CDR2 is SYGVQD (reference sequence). CDR3 sequence: CASSFGNTEAFF. CDR3 sequence (DNA): TGCGCCAGCAGTTTTGGGAACACTGAAGCTTTCTTT.

The table lists this clone with a count of one. The chain employs TRBV12-3 or TRBV12-4 and TRBJ2-7; D is ambiguous. The CDR3 length is 13 residues. Trimming took off 2 bases at V and 0 bases at J, with 5 bases between the two ends. CDR3: CASSLMGSYEQYF. In DNA, the CDR3 is TGTGCCAGCAGTTTAATGGGCTCCTACGAGCAGTACTTC.

The J gene is TRBJ1-1, the V gene TRBV4-1, with D possibly being TRBD1 (5 bases). Germline values: CDR1 MGHRA, CDR2 YSYEKL. V was cut by 0 bases and J by 1 base, with 12 bases left in between. This CDR3 contains 16 residues. CDR3 DNA: TGCGCCAGCAGCCAAGATACGCGACAGCCGAACACTGAAGCTTTCTTT. It specifies CASSQDTRQPNTEAFF.